The TCR beta chain under discussion was sequenced for a study of T cell changes during pregnancy in multiple sclerosis. This CDR3 has 15 amino acids. Per germline, CDR1 ENHRY and CDR2 SYGVKD. The repertoire was sequenced with immunoSEQ multiplex PCR; TCRdb's copy has only in-frame clones and lacks some. The sample records tens of thousands of clones, 85% to 95% being singletons. The chain employs TRBV10-3 and TRBJ2-5; 11 bases fit TRBD2. The last part of the DNA fits TRBJ2-7 better; the J call may be wrong. The clonotype originates from a female donor with multiple sclerosis, enrolled in a pregnancy study. The sample here was peripheral blood, taken in the third trimester of pregnancy. The CDR3 region is CAIRGGLAAGDEQYF. CDR3 sequence (DNA): TGTGCCATCAGGGGGGGACTAGCGGCAGGGGACGAGCAGTACTTC.